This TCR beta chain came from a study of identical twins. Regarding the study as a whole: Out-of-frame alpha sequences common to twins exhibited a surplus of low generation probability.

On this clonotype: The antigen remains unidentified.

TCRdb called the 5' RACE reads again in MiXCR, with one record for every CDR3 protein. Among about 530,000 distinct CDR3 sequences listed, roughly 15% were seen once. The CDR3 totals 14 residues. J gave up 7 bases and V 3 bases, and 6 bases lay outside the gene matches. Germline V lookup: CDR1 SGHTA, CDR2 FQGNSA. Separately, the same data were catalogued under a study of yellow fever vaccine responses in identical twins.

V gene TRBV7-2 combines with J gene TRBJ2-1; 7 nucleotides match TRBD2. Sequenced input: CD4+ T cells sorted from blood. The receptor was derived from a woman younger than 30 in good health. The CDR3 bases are TGTGCCAGCAGCTTTGGGGGACTACCGAATGAGCAGTTCTTC. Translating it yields CASSFGGLPNEQFF.